The 10 T cell receptor beta chains below all came from one sample that was sequenced in a study of cytomegalovirus exposure and HLA in healthy donors. The study ran its PCR with 60 Vbeta and 13 Jbeta primers. The repertoire was sequenced with immunoSEQ multiplex PCR; TCRdb's copy has only in-frame clones and lacks some. The table lists under 200,000 clones, about 78% of them singletons, with around 6% in the top ten. The sample was PBMCs. Receptors were obtained from a man aged 40-49 years in good health and CMV-seronegative.

The chain carries TRBV7-9 and TRBJ1-1, with D maybe TRBD1 (5 bases). The CDR3 sequence is 12 residues long. Germline loops: CDR1 SEHNR, CDR2 FQNEAQ (reference sequence). Trimming took 2 bases from V and 11 from J, leaving 12 bases between them. The CDR3 sequence is CASSLTTVDAFF. For the CDR3, the DNA is TGTGCCAGCAGCTTAACGACAGTGGACGCTTTCTTT.

V and J are TRBV5-1 and TRBJ2-2; 9 positions agree with TRBD2. CDR3 length: 16 amino acids. V shed 6 bases and J 5 bases; nucleotides not matched to a gene: 11. Germline loops: CDR1 SGHRS, CDR2 YFSETQ. Written as DNA, the CDR3 is TGCGCCAGCAACCCGAGCGGGAGGTTCGGGACCGGGGAGCTGTTTTTT. Its translation is CASNPSGRFGTGELFF.

This chain connects TRBV5-1 to TRBJ1-1; 7 bases align to TRBD1. Trimming cost V 2 bases and J 0 bases; bases outside gene matches: 7. CDR1 is SGHRS and CDR2 is YFSETQ in the germline V gene. CDR3 length: 16 amino acids. This chain's CDR3 is CASSFAWTGMNTEAFF. CDR3 DNA: TGCGCCAGCAGCTTTGCCTGGACAGGTATGAACACTGAAGCTTTCTTT. Drawing the rest from reference TRBV5-1 and TRBJ1-1, the complete variable domain is KAGVTQTPRYLIKTRGQQVTLSCSPISGHRSVSWYQQTPGQGLQFLFEYFSETQRNKGNFPGRFSGRQFSNSRSEMNVSTLELGDSALYLCASSFAWTGMNTEAFFGQGTRLTVV.

The chain couples TRBV11-2 to TRBJ1-1; D unresolved. The CDR3 has 13 amino acids. Germline loops: CDR1 SGHAT, CDR2 FQNNGV. Trimming left V 2 bases short and J 5 bases short, with 9 bases between. DNA for the CDR3: TGTGCCAGCAGCTTAAGTCGGGGAACTGAAGCTTTCTTT. This translates into CASSLSRGTEAFF. The full variable domain, rest sourced from reference TRBV11-2 and TRBJ1-1, is EAGVAQSPRYKIIEKRQSVAFWCNPISGHATLYWYQQILGQGPKLLIQFQNNGVVDDSQLPKDRFSAERLKGVDSTLKIQPAKLEDSAVYLCASSLSRGTEAFFGQGTRLTVV.

In this sample, this clone turned up once. The V call is TRBV10-1, the J call TRBJ2-7; D perhaps matches TRBD2 (5 bases). CDR1 and CDR2 from the germline V gene are WNHNN and SYGVQD (reference sequence). The CDR3 totals 11 residues. The V and J ends lost 8 bases and 2 bases respectively, with 7 bases between them. The CDR3 coding sequence is TGCGCCAGCGGCGGGCCCTACGAGCAGTACTTC. This encodes CASGGPYEQYF.

The V call is TRBV4-3, the J call TRBJ2-3; 8 bases match TRBD1. The CDR3 has 14 amino acids. V shed 4 bases and J 5 bases; nucleotides not matched to a gene: 5. CDR1 and CDR2 (germline): LGHNA, YSLEER. The CDR3 region has the DNA TGCGCCAGCAGCCGAGGACAGGGTGAAGATACGCAGTATTTT. Amino acid sequence: CASSRGQGEDTQYF.

V and J are TRBV7-2 and TRBJ2-5, with TRBD1 matching over 8 bases. Germline CDR1 is SGHTA and CDR2 is FQGNSA. CDR3 length equals 16 residues. J was trimmed by 4 bases and V by 3 bases; bases with no gene match: 10. The CDR3 nucleotides are TGTGCCAGCAGCTTTGGGGGGTCTGGACAGGGAGAGACCCAGTACTTC. This gives the protein CASSFGGSGQGETQYF.

The J gene is TRBJ2-7, the V gene TRBV11-3; D is uncertain. The CDR3 sequence is 13 residues long. The germline V and J ends were trimmed by 5 bases and 0 bases, with 8 bases remaining between them. In germline, CDR1 is SGHNT, CDR2 YENEEA. For the CDR3, the DNA is TGTGCCAGCAGCGACACAGACTCCTACGAGCAGTACTTC. It is translated as CASSDTDSYEQYF.

This chain links TRBV19 with TRBJ2-2; the match to TRBD2 covers 8 bases. Trimming took 3 bases from V and 6 from J; bases not matched to a gene: 0. CDR3 length equals 13 residues. Per the germline V gene, CDR1 is LNHDA and CDR2 is SQIVND (reference sequence). The CDR3 spells CASSIGGAGELFF. Written as DNA, the CDR3 is TGTGCCAGTAGTATCGGGGGGGCCGGGGAGCTGTTTTTT.

The chain carries TRBV10-1 and TRBJ2-4, with 9 nucleotides matching TRBD2. Germline trimming cut 7 bases from V and 0 bases from J; bases unmatched to any gene: 4. Germline values: CDR1 WNHNN, CDR2 SYGVQD (reference sequence). The CDR3 covers 15 residues. Written as DNA, the CDR3 is TGCGCCAGCAACGAACTAGCGGGAGCCAAAAACATTCAGTACTTC. This gives the protein CASNELAGAKNIQYF.